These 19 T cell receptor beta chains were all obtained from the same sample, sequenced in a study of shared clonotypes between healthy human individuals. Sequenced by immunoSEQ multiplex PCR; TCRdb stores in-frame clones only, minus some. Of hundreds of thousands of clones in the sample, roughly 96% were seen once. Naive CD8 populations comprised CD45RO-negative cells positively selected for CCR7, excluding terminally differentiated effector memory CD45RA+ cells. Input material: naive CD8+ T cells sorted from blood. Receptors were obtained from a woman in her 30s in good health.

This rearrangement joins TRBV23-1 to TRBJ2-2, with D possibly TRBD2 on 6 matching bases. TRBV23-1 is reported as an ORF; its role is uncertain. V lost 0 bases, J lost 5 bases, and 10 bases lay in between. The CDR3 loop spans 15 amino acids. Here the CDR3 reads CASSQSERVTGELFF. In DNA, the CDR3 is TGCGCCAGCAGTCAATCTGAGCGGGTTACCGGGGAGCTGTTTTTT.

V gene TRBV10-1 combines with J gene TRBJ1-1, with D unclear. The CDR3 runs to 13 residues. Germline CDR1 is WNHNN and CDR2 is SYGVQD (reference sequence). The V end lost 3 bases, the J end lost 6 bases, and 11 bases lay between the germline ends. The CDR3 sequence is CASSDPRRPEAFF. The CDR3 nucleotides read TGCGCCAGCAGTGACCCTCGGAGGCCTGAAGCTTTCTTT.

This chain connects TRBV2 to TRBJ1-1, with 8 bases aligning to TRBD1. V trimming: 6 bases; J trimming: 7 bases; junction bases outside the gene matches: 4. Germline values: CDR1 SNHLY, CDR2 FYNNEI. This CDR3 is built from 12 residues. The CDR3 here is CASRGTGGEAFF. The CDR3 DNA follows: TGTGCCAGCAGGGGGACAGGAGGTGAAGCTTTCTTT.

CDR3 nucleotides: TGTGCCAGCAGCTCCCAGCCCGCGGCCCGAGAGACCCAGTACTTC. Translated: CASSSQPAARETQYF. This chain uses TRBV11-2 with TRBJ2-5; D is uncertain. Germline loops: CDR1 SGHAT, CDR2 FQNNGV. Between the trimmed V and J ends, which lost 4 bases and 4 bases, there was a span of 16 bases. This CDR3 spans 15 amino acids.

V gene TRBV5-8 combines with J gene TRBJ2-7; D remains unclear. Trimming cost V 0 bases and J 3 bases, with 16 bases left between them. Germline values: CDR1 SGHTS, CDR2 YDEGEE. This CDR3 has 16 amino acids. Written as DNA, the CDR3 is TGTGCCAGCAGCTTGGGGACCGATCGGAGCCACTACGAGCAGTACTTC. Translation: CASSLGTDRSHYEQYF.

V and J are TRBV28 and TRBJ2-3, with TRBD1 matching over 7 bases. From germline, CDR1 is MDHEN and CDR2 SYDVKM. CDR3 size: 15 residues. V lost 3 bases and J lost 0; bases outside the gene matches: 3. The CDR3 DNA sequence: TGTGCCAGCAGTTTTGGGACAGCAAGCACAGATACGCAGTATTTT. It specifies CASSFGTASTDTQYF.

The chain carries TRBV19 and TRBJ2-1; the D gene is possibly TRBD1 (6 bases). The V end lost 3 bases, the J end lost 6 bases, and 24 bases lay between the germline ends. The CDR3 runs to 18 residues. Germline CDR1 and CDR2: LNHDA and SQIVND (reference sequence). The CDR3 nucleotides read TGTGCCAGTAGTATGAGCACCGAGGGGGTGTCGCGGTTCAATGAGCAGTTCTTC. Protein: CASSMSTEGVSRFNEQFF.

The CDR3 bases are TGTGCCAGCGGAAAGGACGGAGGCTACACCTTC. This translates into CASGKDGGYTF. This chain connects TRBV2 to TRBJ1-2, with unresolved D. Trimming removed 8 bases from V and 8 bases from J, with 12 bases in between. CDR1 and CDR2 (germline): SNHLY, FYNNEI. The CDR3 has 11 amino acids.

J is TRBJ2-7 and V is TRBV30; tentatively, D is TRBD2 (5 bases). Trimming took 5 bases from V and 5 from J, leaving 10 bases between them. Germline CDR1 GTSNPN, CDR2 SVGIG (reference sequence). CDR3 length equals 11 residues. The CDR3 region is CAWGSVHEQYF. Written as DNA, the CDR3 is TGTGCCTGGGGGAGTGTCCACGAGCAGTACTTC.

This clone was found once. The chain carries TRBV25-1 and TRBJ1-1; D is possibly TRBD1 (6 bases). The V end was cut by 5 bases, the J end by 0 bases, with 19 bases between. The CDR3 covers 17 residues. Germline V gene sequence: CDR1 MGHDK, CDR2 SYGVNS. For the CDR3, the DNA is TGTGCCAGCAGTCGCCGGGACATGGCTGAGATGAACACTGAAGCTTTCTTT. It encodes CASSRRDMAEMNTEAFF.

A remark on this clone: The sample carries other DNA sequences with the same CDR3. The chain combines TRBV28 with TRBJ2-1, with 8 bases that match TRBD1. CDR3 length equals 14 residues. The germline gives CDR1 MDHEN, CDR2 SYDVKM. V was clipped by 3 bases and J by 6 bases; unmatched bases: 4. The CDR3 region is CASSFQGAGNEQFF. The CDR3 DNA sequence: TGTGCCAGCAGTTTTCAGGGGGCGGGCAATGAGCAGTTCTTC.

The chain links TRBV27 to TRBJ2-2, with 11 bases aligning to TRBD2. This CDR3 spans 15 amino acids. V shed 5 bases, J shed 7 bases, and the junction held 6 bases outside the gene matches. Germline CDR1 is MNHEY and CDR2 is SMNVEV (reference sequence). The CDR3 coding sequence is TGTGCCAGCAGTATAGGGACTAGCGGAGGCGGGGAGCTGTTTTTT. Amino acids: CASSIGTSGGGELFF.

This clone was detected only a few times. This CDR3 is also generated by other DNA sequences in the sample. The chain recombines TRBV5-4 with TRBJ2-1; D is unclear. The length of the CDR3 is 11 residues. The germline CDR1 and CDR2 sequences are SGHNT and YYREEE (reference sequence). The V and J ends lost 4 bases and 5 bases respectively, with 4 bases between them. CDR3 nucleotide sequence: TGTGCCAGCAGCCAAAACAATGAGCAGTTCTTC. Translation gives CASSQNNEQFF.

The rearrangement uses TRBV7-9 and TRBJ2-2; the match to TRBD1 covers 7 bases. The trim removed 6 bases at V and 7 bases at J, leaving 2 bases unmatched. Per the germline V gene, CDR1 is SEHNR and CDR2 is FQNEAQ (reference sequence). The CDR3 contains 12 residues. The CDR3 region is CASSPGGGELFF. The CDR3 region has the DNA TGTGCCAGCAGTCCAGGGGGCGGGGAGCTGTTTTTT.

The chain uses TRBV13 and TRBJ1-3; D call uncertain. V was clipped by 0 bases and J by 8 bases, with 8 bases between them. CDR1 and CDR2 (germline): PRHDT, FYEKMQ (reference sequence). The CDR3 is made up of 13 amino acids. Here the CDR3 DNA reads TGTGCCAGCAGCTTAGGGGGATATGACACCATATATTTT. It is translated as CASSLGGYDTIYF.

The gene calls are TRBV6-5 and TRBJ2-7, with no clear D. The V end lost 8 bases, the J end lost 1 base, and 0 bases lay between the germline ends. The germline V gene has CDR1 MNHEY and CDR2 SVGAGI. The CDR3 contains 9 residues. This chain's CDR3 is CASSYEQYF. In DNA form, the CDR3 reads TGTGCCAGCTCCTACGAGCAGTACTTC.

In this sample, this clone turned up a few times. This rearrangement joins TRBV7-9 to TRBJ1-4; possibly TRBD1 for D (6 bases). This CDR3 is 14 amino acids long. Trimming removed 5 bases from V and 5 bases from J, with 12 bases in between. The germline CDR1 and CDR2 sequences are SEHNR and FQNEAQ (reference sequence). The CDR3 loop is CASSPQGYNEKLFF. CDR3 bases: TGTGCCAGCAGCCCCCAGGGGTACAATGAAAAACTGTTTTTT.

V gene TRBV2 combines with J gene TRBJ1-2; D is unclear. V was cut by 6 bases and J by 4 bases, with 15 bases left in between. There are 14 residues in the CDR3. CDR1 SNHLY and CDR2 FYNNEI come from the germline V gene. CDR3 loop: CASRSGIESYGYTF. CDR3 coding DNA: TGTGCCAGCAGGTCCGGGATTGAGTCCTATGGCTACACCTTC.

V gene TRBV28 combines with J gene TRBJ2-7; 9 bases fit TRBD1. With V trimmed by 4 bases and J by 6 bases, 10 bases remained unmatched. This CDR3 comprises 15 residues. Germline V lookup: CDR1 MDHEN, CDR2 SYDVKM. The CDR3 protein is CASSSSGTGFGEQYF. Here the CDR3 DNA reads TGTGCCAGCAGTTCCTCCGGGACAGGGTTCGGCGAGCAGTACTTC.